Listed below are T cell receptor beta chains from one sample, sequenced in a study of shared clonotypes between healthy human individuals. Some clones are missing from TCRdb's copy, which holds only in-frame ones; the method was immunoSEQ multiplex PCR. The data show over 2 million clones, with 85% to 95% seen just once and 0.9% to 1.4% held by the top ten. Sequencing was performed on naive CD8+ T cells sorted from blood. The receptor set was obtained from a man between 18 and 29 years old in good health. Both conserved end residues are part of each CDR3. A D gene is named only where the DNA matches it firmly. Rows give clone size only sometimes, using once, few, many, or a class for an expanded clone.

CDR3 protein: CATSRVRTGTEAFF; CDR3 DNA: TGTGCCACCAGCAGAGTCCGGACAGGGACTGAAGCTTTCTTT; J gene: TRBJ1-1; clone size: -; D gene: TRBD1; V gene: TRBV15
CDR3 protein: CASSQPLYNEQFF; CDR3 DNA: TGCGCCAGCAGCCAACCACTATACAATGAGCAGTTCTTC; J gene: TRBJ2-1; clone size: -; D gene: -; V gene: TRBV4-1
CDR3 protein: CASSSGNQPQHF; CDR3 DNA: TGTGCCAGCAGTTCAGGAAATCAGCCCCAGCATTTT; J gene: TRBJ1-5; clone size: -; D gene: -; V gene: TRBV28
CDR3 protein: CATSEGRSNQPQHF; CDR3 DNA: TGTGCCACCAGCGAAGGACGGTCCAATCAGCCCCAGCATTTT; J gene: TRBJ1-5; clone size: -; D gene: -; V gene: TRBV15
CDR3 protein: CASSWDRGGSYEQYF; CDR3 DNA: TGTGCCAGCAGTTGGGACAGGGGGGGATCCTACGAGCAGTACTTC; J gene: TRBJ2-7; clone size: once; D gene: TRBD1; V gene: TRBV28
CDR3 protein: CASSYSEGLHEQFF; CDR3 DNA: TGTGCCAGCAGTTACTCTGAGGGACTTCATGAGCAGTTCTTC; J gene: TRBJ2-1; clone size: -; D gene: -; V gene: TRBV6-5
CDR3 protein: CASSLGEGSYEQYF; CDR3 DNA: TGTGCCAGCAGCCTAGGCGAGGGCTCCTACGAGCAGTACTTC; J gene: TRBJ2-7; clone size: -; D gene: -; V gene: TRBV4-2
CDR3 protein: CASSLDLGSGNTIYF; CDR3 DNA: TGTGCCAGCAGTTTGGACTTGGGGTCTGGAAACACCATATATTTT; J gene: TRBJ1-3; clone size: -; D gene: -; V gene: TRBV6-1
CDR3 protein: CASSPGSSYEQYF; CDR3 DNA: TGTGCCAGCAGTCCCGGCAGCTCCTACGAGCAGTACTTC; J gene: TRBJ2-7; clone size: -; D gene: -; V gene: TRBV6-6
CDR3 protein: CASRSGGAHYGYTF; CDR3 DNA: TGTGCCAGCAGGTCAGGAGGGGCTCACTATGGCTACACCTTC; J gene: TRBJ1-2; clone size: -; D gene: -; V gene: TRBV27
CDR3 protein: CASSIRAVVSRYEQYF; CDR3 DNA: TGTGCCAGCAGTATCAGAGCAGTAGTCTCAAGATACGAGCAGTACTTC; J gene: TRBJ2-7; clone size: -; D gene: -; V gene: TRBV28
CDR3 protein: CASTPTGSTYEQYF; CDR3 DNA: TGTGCCAGCACCCCGACAGGATCTACCTACGAGCAGTACTTC; J gene: TRBJ2-7; clone size: -; D gene: -; V gene: TRBV27
CDR3 protein: CASSLFQGTYEQYF; CDR3 DNA: TGTGCCAGCAGCTTATTCCAGGGTACCTACGAGCAGTACTTC; J gene: TRBJ2-7; clone size: -; D gene: -; V gene: TRBV5-5
CDR3 protein: CASSWGVGTEAFF; CDR3 DNA: TGTGCCAGCAGCTGGGGGGTCGGGACTGAAGCTTTCTTT; J gene: TRBJ1-1; clone size: -; D gene: -; V gene: TRBV5-4
CDR3 protein: CASSAEGSGLAGSYEQYF; CDR3 DNA: TGTGCCAGCAGCGCCGAGGGATCTGGACTAGCGGGCTCCTACGAGCAGTACTTC; J gene: TRBJ2-7; clone size: -; D gene: TRBD2; V gene: TRBV9
CDR3 protein: CAWSVGAPPQYF; CDR3 DNA: TGTGCCTGGAGTGTAGGGGCCCCACCGCAGTATTTT; J gene: TRBJ2-3; clone size: -; D gene: -; V gene: TRBV30
CDR3 protein: CASSELGFYSNQPQHF; CDR3 DNA: TGTGCCAGCAGTGAATTGGGATTTTATAGCAATCAGCCCCAGCATTTT; J gene: TRBJ1-5; clone size: -; D gene: -; V gene: TRBV2
CDR3 protein: CASSQDTPGLPLHF; CDR3 DNA: TGCGCCAGCAGCCAAGATACTCCGGGATTACCCCTCCACTTT; J gene: TRBJ1-6; clone size: -; D gene: -; V gene: TRBV4-1
CDR3 protein: CASSKNGEGRDYGYTF; CDR3 DNA: TGTGCCAGCAGCAAAAACGGGGAGGGAAGGGACTATGGCTACACCTTC; J gene: TRBJ1-2; clone size: -; D gene: -; V gene: TRBV7-8
CDR3 protein: CAWSPSNEQYF; CDR3 DNA: TGTGCCTGGAGTCCCAGCAACGAGCAGTACTTC; J gene: TRBJ2-7; clone size: -; D gene: -; V gene: TRBV30
CDR3 protein: CASSLLRQGATSTDTQYF; CDR3 DNA: TGTGCCAGCAGTCTCCTCCGACAGGGGGCGACTAGCACAGATACGCAGTATTTT; J gene: TRBJ2-3; clone size: -; D gene: TRBD1; V gene: TRBV28
CDR3 protein: CASSQLWSEEDTQYF; CDR3 DNA: TGCGCCAGCAGCCAGCTATGGTCGGAAGAGGATACGCAGTATTTT; J gene: TRBJ2-3; clone size: -; D gene: -; V gene: TRBV4-1
CDR3 protein: CASSAVVEEETQYF; CDR3 DNA: TGTGCCAGCAGCGCGGTGGTTGAGGAGGAGACCCAGTACTTC; J gene: TRBJ2-5; clone size: -; D gene: -; V gene: TRBV7-9
CDR3 protein: CASSLLDRSSGSRKDPDTQYF; CDR3 DNA: TGTGCCAGCAGCCTCCTGGACCGATCCAGCGGGTCGCGAAAAGACCCAGATACGCAGTATTTT; J gene: TRBJ2-3; clone size: -; D gene: -; V gene: TRBV13
CDR3 protein: CASSKTVFRSYEQYF; CDR3 DNA: TGTGCCAGCAGTAAGACAGTTTTCCGCTCCTACGAGCAGTACTTC; J gene: TRBJ2-7; clone size: -; D gene: -; V gene: TRBV6-5
CDR3 protein: CASSNYGTVYEQYF; CDR3 DNA: TGTGCCAGTAGTAACTACGGGACAGTCTACGAGCAGTACTTC; J gene: TRBJ2-7; clone size: -; D gene: TRBD1; V gene: TRBV19
CDR3 protein: CASSDNHGTSGSGRETQYF; CDR3 DNA: TGTGCCAGCAGCGACAACCACGGGACTAGCGGGAGTGGGAGAGAGACCCAGTACTTC; J gene: TRBJ2-5; clone size: -; D gene: TRBD2; V gene: TRBV9
CDR3 protein: CASKLGTSSSYEQYF; CDR3 DNA: TGTGCCAGCAAATTAGGGACCTCCAGCTCCTACGAGCAGTACTTC; J gene: TRBJ2-7; clone size: -; D gene: -; V gene: TRBV5-6
CDR3 protein: CAISAVMEEETQYF; CDR3 DNA: TGTGCCATCAGTGCCGTCATGGAGGAAGAGACCCAGTACTTC; J gene: TRBJ2-5; clone size: -; D gene: -; V gene: TRBV10-3
CDR3 protein: CATSAVRPSPKPGGPRTNEKLFF; CDR3 DNA: TGTGCCACCAGCGCAGTTCGCCCATCACCAAAACCAGGGGGCCCCCGGACTAATGAAAAACTGTTTTTT; J gene: TRBJ1-4; clone size: -; D gene: TRBD1; V gene: TRBV15
CDR3 protein: CASSLGTGAVGYTF; CDR3 DNA: TGCGCCAGCAGCCTTGGGACAGGGGCGGTTGGCTACACCTTC; J gene: TRBJ1-2; clone size: -; D gene: TRBD1; V gene: TRBV4-1
CDR3 protein: CAWSTARRQYNEQFF; CDR3 DNA: TGTGCCTGGAGTACTGCCAGGAGACAATACAATGAGCAGTTCTTC; J gene: TRBJ2-1; clone size: -; D gene: -; V gene: TRBV30
CDR3 protein: CASSQEVAESSYNEQFF; CDR3 DNA: TGCGCCAGCAGCCAAGAGGTAGCGGAAAGCTCCTACAATGAGCAGTTCTTC; J gene: TRBJ2-1; clone size: -; D gene: -; V gene: TRBV4-3
CDR3 protein: CASSPKDRDYEQYF; CDR3 DNA: TGTGCCAGCAGCCCGAAAGACAGGGACTACGAGCAGTACTTC; J gene: TRBJ2-7; clone size: -; D gene: TRBD1; V gene: TRBV13
CDR3 protein: CASSPTYLGGDEQYF; CDR3 DNA: TGTGCCAGCAGCCCCACCTACTTGGGAGGCGACGAGCAGTACTTC; J gene: TRBJ2-7; clone size: -; D gene: -; V gene: TRBV7-9
CDR3 protein: CASSWSGEQYF; CDR3 DNA: TGTGCCAGCAGTTGGTCTGGAGAGCAGTACTTC; J gene: TRBJ2-7; clone size: -; D gene: -; V gene: TRBV2
CDR3 protein: CASSPPGLAGSYNEQFF; CDR3 DNA: TGTGCCAGCTCACCACCGGGGCTAGCGGGCTCCTACAATGAGCAGTTCTTC; J gene: TRBJ2-1; clone size: -; D gene: TRBD2; V gene: TRBV18
CDR3 protein: CASSVALLAGDEQFF; CDR3 DNA: TGTGCCAGCAGCGTAGCGTTACTAGCGGGAGATGAGCAGTTCTTC; J gene: TRBJ2-1; clone size: -; D gene: TRBD2; V gene: TRBV9
CDR3 protein: CASSLELYGSYNEQFF; CDR3 DNA: TGTGCCAGCAGCTTAGAGTTGTACGGGTCCTACAATGAGCAGTTCTTC; J gene: TRBJ2-1; clone size: -; D gene: -; V gene: TRBV7-8
CDR3 protein: CASSQEVAGASSYEQYF; CDR3 DNA: TGCGCCAGCAGCCAAGAGGTAGCGGGAGCGAGCTCCTACGAGCAGTACTTC; J gene: TRBJ2-7; clone size: once; D gene: TRBD2; V gene: TRBV4-3